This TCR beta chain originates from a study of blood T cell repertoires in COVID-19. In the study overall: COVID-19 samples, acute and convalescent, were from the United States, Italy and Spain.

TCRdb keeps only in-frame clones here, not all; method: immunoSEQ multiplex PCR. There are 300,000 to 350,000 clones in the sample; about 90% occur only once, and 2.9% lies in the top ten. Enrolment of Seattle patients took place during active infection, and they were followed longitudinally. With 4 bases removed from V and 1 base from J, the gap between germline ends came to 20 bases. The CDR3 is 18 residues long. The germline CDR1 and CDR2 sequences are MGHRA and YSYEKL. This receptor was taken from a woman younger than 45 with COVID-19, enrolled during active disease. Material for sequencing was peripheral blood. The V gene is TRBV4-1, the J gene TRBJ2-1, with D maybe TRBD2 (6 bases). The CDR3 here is CASSLRPSSDSSYNEQFF. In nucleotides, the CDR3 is TGCGCCAGCAGCCTCAGACCTTCTAGCGACTCGTCCTACAATGAGCAGTTCTTC.